The 30 T cell receptor beta chains below come from one sample, sequenced in a study of neurological immune-mediated disorders. One entry per CDR3 protein, called by TCRdb with MiXCR from the 5' RACE reads. Of about 33,000 distinct CDR3 sequences in the sample, more than 1.3% were seen once. Sequenced sample: PBMCs. These receptor sequences come from a woman aged 25 to 39 with multiple sclerosis.

This clonotype was seen at least ten times. The chain joins TRBV27 to TRBJ1-1, with unresolved D. Trimming shortened V by 3 bases and J by 1 base, and 9 bases separated the two germline ends. The CDR3 is 14 residues long. Looked up from germline, CDR1 is MNHEY and CDR2 is SMNVEV (reference sequence). CDR3 residues: CASSFGLRNTEAFF. The DNA for the CDR3 is TGTGCCAGCAGTTTCGGACTCCGGAACACTGAAGCTTTCTTT.

Ten or more counts support this clonotype. The V and J genes are TRBV20-1 and TRBJ1-4; D gene unclear. Germline CDR1 is DFQATT and CDR2 is SNEGSKA (reference sequence). The CDR3 spans 11 residues. Trimming removed 5 bases from V and 5 bases from J, with 6 bases in between. This CDR3 is CSAARNEKLFF. The CDR3 nucleotides are TGCAGTGCTGCGCGGAATGAAAAACTGTTTTTT.

This clonotype has at least ten counts. The V gene is TRBV5-6, the J gene TRBJ1-1, with D possibly being TRBD1 (6 bases). Trimming removed 3 bases from V and 5 bases from J, with 17 bases in between. This CDR3 region has 15 residues. Germline V lookup: CDR1 SGHDT, CDR2 YYEEEE. CDR3 sequence: CASSSWGVGGTEAFF. For the CDR3, the DNA is TGTGCCAGCAGCTCATGGGGAGTAGGGGGGACTGAAGCTTTCTTT.

The sample holds a few counts of this clonotype. A much larger clone lies a single base off, so this may be a read error. The rearrangement links TRBV20-1 to TRBJ2-5; no clear D. Germline loops: CDR1 DFQATT, CDR2 SNEGSKA (reference sequence). The CDR3 contains 11 residues. In DNA, the CDR3 is TGCAGTGCTAGATCGCCCGAGAACCAGTACTTC. Translation gives CSARSPENQYF.

Many counts were recorded for this clonotype. The chain recombines TRBV7-8 with TRBJ1-5; no clear D. This CDR3 has 15 amino acids. The germline V gene encodes CDR1 SGHVS and CDR2 FQNEAQ. The V end lost 0 bases, the J end lost 3 bases, and 9 bases lay between the germline ends. The CDR3 region has the DNA TGTGCCAGCAGCTTAGCACGAGGAGACAATCAGCCCCAGCATTTT. Translating it yields CASSLARGDNQPQHF.

Many counts were recorded for this clonotype. For the CDR3, the DNA is TGTGCCATAAGACAGGAGGGATATACTGAAGCTTTCTTT. Translating gives CAIRQEGYTEAFF. V and J are TRBV6-1 and TRBJ1-1; D possibly corresponds to TRBD1 (6 bases). CDR1 MNHNS and CDR2 SASEGT come from the germline V gene. The CDR3 is 13 residues long. The germline V and J ends were trimmed by 10 bases and 5 bases, with 17 bases remaining between them.

This clonotype has only a few counts. The chain links TRBV14 to TRBJ2-7, with TRBD1 matching over 10 bases. Germline CDR1 and CDR2: SGHDN and FVKESK. The junction had 7 bases not matched to a gene; V was cut back by 4 bases and J by 4 bases. The CDR3 is 15 amino acids. CDR3 sequence reads: CASSRMGTGEYEQYF. The CDR3 nucleotides are TGTGCCAGCAGCCGGATGGGGACAGGGGAGTACGAGCAGTACTTC.

This clonotype was detected ten times or more. The V gene is TRBV4-3, the J gene TRBJ2-7, with 10 positions matching TRBD1. After removal of 0 bases from V and 2 bases from J, the junction contained 1 base not matched to a gene. In germline, CDR1 is LGHNA, CDR2 YSLEER. The CDR3 is 15 amino acids. The CDR3 region has the DNA TGCGCCAGCAGCCAAGAAGACAGGGGGCCCTACGAGCAGTACTTC. The encoded protein is CASSQEDRGPYEQYF.

A few counts support this clonotype. At one end the junction does not follow the germline gene, possibly because of a read error. This chain links TRBV7-2 with TRBJ2-4, with 7 bases lining up with TRBD1. Germline loops: CDR1 SGHTA, CDR2 FQGNSA. CDR3 length: 15 residues. The CDR3 sequence: CASSFDRVAKKIQYF. The CDR3 coding sequence is TGTGCCAGCAGCTTTGACAGGGTTGCCAAAAAAATTCAGTACTTC.

This clonotype showed up many times. The V call is TRBV12-3 or TRBV12-4, the J call TRBJ2-5; 7 nucleotides line up with TRBD1. Trimming removed 0 bases from V and 5 bases from J; junction bases left unmatched: 6. The CDR3 spans 15 residues. The CDR3 loop is CASSLAFGQDETQYF. In DNA, the CDR3 is TGTGCCAGCAGTTTAGCATTTGGACAGGACGAGACCCAGTACTTC.

This clonotype occurred many times. The rearrangement joins TRBV7-2 to TRBJ2-3, with a weak D call TRBD2 (5 bases). CDR1 and CDR2 (germline): SGHTA, FQGNSA. The ends were cut back, 3 bases at V and 4 bases at J, with 8 bases in the middle. The CDR3 has 13 residues. For the CDR3, the DNA is TGTGCCAGCAGCTTCGGGGTCTCAGATACGCAGTATTTT. Protein product: CASSFGVSDTQYF.

This clonotype was detected ten times or more. J is TRBJ2-7 and V is TRBV9; TRBD2 matches at 8 bases. CDR1 and CDR2 (germline): SGDLS, YYNGEE. The CDR3 spans 15 residues. The ends lost 3 bases at V and 2 bases at J; junction bases unmatched: 7. CDR3 amino acids: CASSAGGQAPYEQYF. The CDR3 DNA reads TGTGCCAGCAGCGCGGGAGGGCAGGCCCCCTACGAGCAGTACTTC.

This clonotype was recorded many times. The chain joins TRBV12-3 or TRBV12-4 to TRBJ2-7, with D tentatively TRBD2 (6 bases). Deletions cut 6 bases from V and 4 bases from J, with 19 bases between. The CDR3 is 15 amino acids. The CDR3 sequence: CASRPRGGAGYEQYF. The CDR3, as DNA: TGTGCCAGCAGACCCCGGGGCGGGGCCGGTTACGAGCAGTACTTC.

This clonotype was counted many times. The gene calls are TRBV12-3 or TRBV12-4 and TRBJ2-5; D uncertain. V was shortened by 3 bases and J by 5 bases, with 7 bases between the two germline ends. The CDR3 spans 12 residues. CDR3 amino acids: CASSFEQETQYF. CDR3 nucleotide sequence: TGTGCCAGCAGTTTTGAGCAGGAGACCCAGTACTTC.

This clonotype occurred many times. V and J are TRBV10-2 and TRBJ1-6; possibly TRBD1 for D (5 bases). Looked up from germline, CDR1 is WSHSY and CDR2 is SAAADI. This CDR3 spans 13 amino acids. Trimming removed 8 bases from V and 10 bases from J, with 15 bases in between. CDR3 DNA: TGCGCCAGCGGGACGGATCTTCGGTCACCCCTCCACTTT. Translating it yields CASGTDLRSPLHF.

This clonotype was detected ten times or more. This chain links TRBV2 with TRBJ1-1; a possible D gene is TRBD1 (5 bases). CDR3 length: 13 amino acids. Germline V CDR1 and CDR2: SNHLY, FYNNEI. Trimming removed 8 bases at V and 1 base at J, with 11 bases between. In nucleotides, the CDR3 is TGTGCCAGCGGGGGAGACAGGAACACTGAAGCTTTCTTT. Protein sequence: CASGGDRNTEAFF.

This clonotype was counted at least ten times. The chain uses TRBV4-1 and TRBJ2-7; D unclear. Trimming shortened V by 1 base and J by 1 base, and 11 bases separated the two germline ends. Germline CDR1 MGHRA, CDR2 YSYEKL. The CDR3 totals 15 residues. This chain's CDR3 is CASSQGPSDSYEQYF. The DNA for the CDR3 is TGCGCCAGCAGCCAAGGGCCTTCAGATTCCTACGAGCAGTACTTC.

Many counts were recorded for this clonotype. The rearrangement joins TRBV12-3 or TRBV12-4 to TRBJ1-4; D possibly corresponds to TRBD1 (5 bases). The CDR3 loop spans 13 amino acids. With 3 bases removed from V and 7 bases from J, the gap between germline ends came to 9 bases. CDR3 sequence: CASSLMTVEKLFF. CDR3 DNA sequence: TGTGCCAGCAGTTTGATGACAGTTGAAAAACTGTTTTTT.

This clonotype was recorded many times. This chain links TRBV7-6 with TRBJ2-7; the D is unclear. V was clipped by 1 base and J by 2 bases, with 6 bases between them. This CDR3 has 13 amino acids. Germline V gene sequence: CDR1 SGHVS, CDR2 FNYEAQ. Here the CDR3 DNA reads TGTGCCAGCAGCTTAGGGTCGGCCTACGAGCAGTACTTC. It yields the protein CASSLGSAYEQYF.

This clonotype was seen many times. V and J are TRBV4-3 and TRBJ2-2; 9 bases align to TRBD1. The CDR3 extends over 17 amino acids. V was pared by 4 bases and J by 6 bases, with 12 bases of the junction left unmatched. Germline CDR1 reads LGHNA; CDR2 reads YSLEER. CDR3 loop: CASSLEPPGQGAGELFF. In nucleotides, the CDR3 is TGCGCCAGCAGCCTCGAACCTCCGGGACAGGGCGCCGGGGAGCTGTTTTTT.

This clonotype was counted many times. This chain connects TRBV20-1 to TRBJ2-6; D possibly corresponds to TRBD1 (6 bases). Trimming pared 6 bases from V and 0 bases from J, leaving 12 bases between. This CDR3 comprises 15 residues. CDR1 is DFQATT, CDR2 SNEGSKA, per germline (reference sequence). CDR3 coding DNA: TGCAGTGCGACACAGGGATTCTCTGGGGCCAACGTCCTGACTTTC. Residues: CSATQGFSGANVLTF.

This clonotype was counted many times. The chain links TRBV7-2 to TRBJ2-5, with no clear D. This CDR3 has 11 amino acids. V shed 4 bases and J shed 6 bases, with 6 bases lying between them. Germline V gene sequence: CDR1 SGHTA, CDR2 FQGNSA. This CDR3 reads CASSSLKTQYF. For the CDR3, the DNA is TGTGCCAGCAGCTCCCTCAAGACCCAGTACTTC.

This clonotype was seen ten or more times. The chain recombines TRBV3-1 with TRBJ2-2; weak D call: TRBD1 (5 bases). Germline V gives CDR1 LGHDT, CDR2 YNNKEL (reference sequence). The V and J ends lost 3 bases and 7 bases respectively, with 18 bases between them. The CDR3 is made up of 16 amino acids. The CDR3 protein is CASSHTGQGNRGELFF. The CDR3 DNA reads as TGTGCCAGCAGCCACACTGGGCAGGGAAACCGCGGGGAGCTGTTTTTT.

At least ten counts were recorded for this clonotype. DNA for the CDR3: TGCAGTGCTAGGGGGACAGGGTGGGGCACTGAAGCTTTCTTT. This encodes CSARGTGWGTEAFF. The V gene is TRBV20-1, the J gene TRBJ1-1; TRBD1 matches at 9 bases. The CDR3 sequence is 14 residues long. The V gene's germline CDR1 is DFQATT and CDR2 SNEGSKA (reference sequence). V lost 3 bases, J lost 4 bases, and 6 bases stayed unmatched.

This clonotype was counted ten times or more. The V gene is TRBV20-1, the J gene TRBJ1-2; a weak D match, TRBD1 (5 bases). With 6 bases removed from V and 4 bases from J, the gap between germline ends came to 18 bases. The V gene's germline CDR1 is DFQATT and CDR2 SNEGSKA (reference sequence). The CDR3 has 14 amino acids. CDR3 sequence (DNA): TGCAGTGCCCCGACCCATACAGGACGCTATGGCTACACCTTC. Protein sequence: CSAPTHTGRYGYTF.

In its sample, this clonotype was seen many times. The chain combines TRBV20-1 with TRBJ2-4; D uncertain. Between the trimmed V and J ends, which lost 5 bases and 8 bases, there was a span of 13 bases. CDR1 and CDR2 from the germline V gene are DFQATT and SNEGSKA (reference sequence). The CDR3 runs 12 residues. CDR3 DNA sequence: TGCAGTGCTCCCGTGTCTCCGGACATTCAGTACTTC. Amino acid sequence: CSAPVSPDIQYF.

Many counts were recorded for this clonotype. The rearrangement uses TRBV5-1 and TRBJ2-7; 7 bases are shared with TRBD2. The length of the CDR3 is 16 residues. The germline CDR1 and CDR2 sequences are SGHRS and YFSETQ. Trimming at V came to 4 bases and at J to 0 bases, leaving 10 bases not matched to a gene. The chain's CDR3 is CASSPAGPRISYEQYF. The DNA of the CDR3 is TGCGCCAGCAGCCCAGCGGGGCCTCGAATCTCCTACGAGCAGTACTTC.

This clonotype was counted at least ten times. The chain employs TRBV20-1 and TRBJ2-3; the D gene is possibly TRBD1 (6 bases). The V gene's germline CDR1 is DFQATT and CDR2 SNEGSKA (reference sequence). Deletions cut 1 base from V and 2 bases from J, with 13 bases between. This CDR3 contains 15 residues. The CDR3 DNA reads as TGCAGTGCTAGAGTCCTAGGACAGAACACAGATACGCAGTATTTT. Amino acids: CSARVLGQNTDTQYF.

This clonotype was seen many times. This chain uses TRBV5-1 with TRBJ2-3; D may be TRBD2 (7 bases). The ends were cut back, 2 bases at V and 5 bases at J, with 12 bases in the middle. This CDR3 spans 14 amino acids. CDR1 and CDR2 (germline): SGHRS, YFSETQ. In DNA, the CDR3 is TGCGCCAGCAGCTTCGGGGGGCGTGGAGATACGCAGTATTTT. Residues: CASSFGGRGDTQYF. Full variable domain (outside the CDR3, taken from reference TRBV5-1 and TRBJ2-3): KAGVTQTPRYLIKTRGQQVTLSCSPISGHRSVSWYQQTPGQGLQFLFEYFSETQRNKGNFPGRFSGRQFSNSRSEMNVSTLELGDSALYLCASSFGGRGDTQYFGPGTRLTVL.

This clonotype was detected ten times or more. The chain has TRBV7-7 and TRBJ2-5; D is possibly TRBD2 (7 bases). The CDR3 consists of 15 residues. Germline lookup yields CDR1 SSHAT and CDR2 FNYEAQ (reference sequence). Trimming removed 5 bases at V and 4 bases at J, with 17 bases between. The CDR3 protein is CASSPVGGGGETQYF. The CDR3 DNA is TGTGCCAGCAGCCCAGTGGGGGGCGGGGGAGAGACCCAGTACTTC.